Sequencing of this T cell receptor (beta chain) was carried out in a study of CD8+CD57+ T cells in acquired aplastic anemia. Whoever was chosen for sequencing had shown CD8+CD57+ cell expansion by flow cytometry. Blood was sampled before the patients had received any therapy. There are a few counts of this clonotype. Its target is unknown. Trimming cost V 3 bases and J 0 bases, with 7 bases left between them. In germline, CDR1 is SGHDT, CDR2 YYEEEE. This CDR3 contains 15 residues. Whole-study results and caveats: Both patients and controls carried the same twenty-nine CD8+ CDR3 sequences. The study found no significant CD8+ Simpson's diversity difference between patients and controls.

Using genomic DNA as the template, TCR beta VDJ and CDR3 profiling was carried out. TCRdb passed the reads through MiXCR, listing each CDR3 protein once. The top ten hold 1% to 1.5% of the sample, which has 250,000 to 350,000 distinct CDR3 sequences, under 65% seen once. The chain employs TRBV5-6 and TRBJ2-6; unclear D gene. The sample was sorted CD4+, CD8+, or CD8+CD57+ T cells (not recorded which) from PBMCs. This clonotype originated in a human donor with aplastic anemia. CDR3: CASSSHDSGANVLTF. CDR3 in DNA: TGTGCCAGCAGCTCCCATGACTCTGGGGCCAACGTCCTGACTTTC.